The clone carrying this T cell receptor (beta chain) turned up a few times. What it binds is unknown. TCRdb itself ran the RACE reads through MiXCR, one entry per CDR3 protein. The table lists about 190,000 distinct CDR3 sequences, approximately 26% of them singletons. This CDR3 is built from 12 residues. CDR1 MNHEY and CDR2 SVGEGT come from the germline V gene. The germline V and J ends were trimmed by 4 bases and 2 bases, with 5 bases remaining between them. The time point here: patch test 3, about 24 weeks after DPC sensitization. The treatment was: therapeutic diphenylcyclopropenone sensitization with weekly scalp DPC. Patients had alopecia, were aged 18 to 70, and were not pregnant. This sample stems from a study of human T cells and chemical hapten exposure. As for the study in general: Upper inner arm skin measuring roughly 2 cm by roughly 2 cm received 2% DPC for sensitization.

Broader study findings: It should be noted that donors had alopecia, so their immune response may differ from healthy people's.

The sequencing used whole blood, collected in connection with sensitization to the hapten diphenylcyclopropenone (DPC). The sequence was collected from a woman aged 35 to 49 with alopecia areata. Some clones in this sample may be carry-over from other donors' samples. The V call is TRBV6-2 or TRBV6-3, the J call TRBJ2-5, with D unresolved. DNA for the CDR3: TGTGCCAGCAGTTCCGTACAAGAGACCCAGTACTTC. It yields the protein CASSSVQETQYF.